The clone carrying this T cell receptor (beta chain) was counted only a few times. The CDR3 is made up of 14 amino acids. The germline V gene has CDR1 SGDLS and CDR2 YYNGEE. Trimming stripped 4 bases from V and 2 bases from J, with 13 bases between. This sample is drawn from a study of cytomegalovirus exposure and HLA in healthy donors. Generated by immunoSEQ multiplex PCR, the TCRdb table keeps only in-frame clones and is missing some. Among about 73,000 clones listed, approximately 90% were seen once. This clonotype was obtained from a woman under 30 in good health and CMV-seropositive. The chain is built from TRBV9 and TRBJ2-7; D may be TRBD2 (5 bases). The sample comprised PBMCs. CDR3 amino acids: CASSTGEEAYEQYF. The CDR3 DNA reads TGTGCCAGCAGCACCGGAGAGGAGGCCTACGAGCAGTACTTC. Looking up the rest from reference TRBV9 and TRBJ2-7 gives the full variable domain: DSGVTQTPKHLITATGQRVTLRCSPRSGDLSVYWYQQSLDQGLQFLIQYYNGEERAKGNILERFSAQQFPDLHSELNLSSLELGDSALYFCASSTGEEAYEQYFGPGTRLTVT.